The 29 T cell receptor beta chains below all came from one sample that was sequenced in a study of cytotoxic CD8 clonotypes in ibrutinib-treated CLL. The data were produced by immunoSEQ multiplex PCR, yet TCRdb's version contains in-frame clones alone and is incomplete. The sample has around 77,000 clones, about 84% seen once; the top ten hold 7.7%. The sample in question was PBMCs, obtained at disease progression, from a patient treated with ibrutinib. These receptors came from a human donor with chronic lymphocytic leukemia.

V and J are TRBV10-3 and TRBJ1-1; D is uncertain. Looked up from germline, CDR1 is ENHRY and CDR2 is SYGVKD. CDR3 size: 14 residues. V was cut by 2 bases and J by 0 bases, with 7 bases left in between. This CDR3 reads CAISEGRMNTEAFF. The DNA of the CDR3 is TGTGCCATCAGTGAGGGACGGATGAACACTGAAGCTTTCTTT.

This clone was observed a handful of times. DNA for the CDR3: TGTGCTAGTGGTTTGGCCCCACGAATACAGGGCCAACTGTTTTTT. Translation: CASGLAPRIQGQLFF. The V call is TRBV12-5, the J call TRBJ1-4; D is perhaps TRBD1 (6 bases). The V gene lost 1 base and the J gene lost 12 bases, with 18 bases spanning the gap. Germline V lookup: CDR1 LGHNT, CDR2 FRNRAP. This CDR3 is 15 amino acids long.

CDR3 sequence: CASSKTANYGYTF. CDR3 DNA sequence: TGTGCCAGTAGTAAGACAGCTAACTATGGCTACACCTTC. The chain combines TRBV19 with TRBJ1-2; possibly TRBD1 for D (5 bases). CDR3 length equals 13 residues. V was clipped by 4 bases and J by 0 bases, with 6 bases between them. Germline V gives CDR1 LNHDA, CDR2 SQIVND (reference sequence).

The rearrangement joins TRBV20-1 to TRBJ1-4; D unresolved. Germline V gene lookup returns CDR1 DFQATT and CDR2 SNEGSKA (reference sequence). The CDR3 totals 11 residues. V was clipped by 6 bases and J by 1 base, with 3 bases between them. The CDR3 loop reads CSAETNEKLFF. The CDR3 DNA is TGCAGTGCGGAAACTAATGAAAAACTGTTTTTT.

This clone was observed once. This chain uses TRBV10-1 with TRBJ1-5; a weak D match, TRBD1 (6 bases). The V end lost 5 bases, the J end lost 0 bases, and 32 bases lay between the germline ends. CDR1 WNHNN and CDR2 SYGVQD come from the germline V gene (reference sequence). The CDR3 is 22 amino acids. CDR3 region: CASSSHQTRQADISYSNQPQHF. The CDR3 region has the DNA TGCGCCAGCAGTTCCCATCAAACCAGACAGGCGGATATAAGCTATAGCAATCAGCCCCAGCATTTT.

The chain joins TRBV4-1 to TRBJ1-2, with D possibly TRBD1 on 6 matching bases. The CDR3 has 15 residues. Trimming removed 6 bases from V and 2 bases from J, with 16 bases in between. Germline loops: CDR1 MGHRA, CDR2 YSYEKL. The CDR3 loop is CASRPPTDRNYGYTF. The CDR3 bases are TGCGCCAGCAGGCCCCCTACGGACAGAAACTATGGCTACACCTTC.

The V call is TRBV28, the J call TRBJ2-7, with D uncertain. Germline CDR1 MDHEN, CDR2 SYDVKM. V lost 5 bases, J lost 3 bases, and 8 bases lay in between. This CDR3 contains 12 residues. The CDR3 region has the DNA TGTGCCAGCAGTCGACATTACTACGAGCAGTACTTC. Residues: CASSRHYYEQYF.

The chain links TRBV7-6 to TRBJ2-7, with a tentative D call TRBD2 (7 bases). With 5 bases removed from V and 6 bases from J, the gap between germline ends came to 17 bases. There are 14 residues in the CDR3. Germline loops: CDR1 SGHVS, CDR2 FNYEAQ. This CDR3 is CASSVGGQASEQYF. The CDR3 nucleotides are TGTGCCAGCAGCGTGGGGGGGCAGGCCTCCGAGCAGTACTTC.

The rearrangement links TRBV7-9 to TRBJ2-7; weak D call: TRBD1 (7 bases). Germline-derived CDR1 and CDR2 are SEHNR and FQNEAQ (reference sequence). This CDR3 has 17 residues. Deletions cut 1 base from V and 5 bases from J, with 21 bases between. CDR3 bases: TGTGCCAGCAGCTTAGTGAGGACGACCAGGGGGGTCAACGAGCAGTACTTC. Residues: CASSLVRTTRGVNEQYF.

V and J are TRBV15 and TRBJ1-5, with 7 bases identical to TRBD1. Germline values: CDR1 LNHNV, CDR2 YYDKDF (reference sequence). Losses at the gene ends were 7 bases for V and 4 bases for J; bases not matched to a gene: 7. The length of the CDR3 is 14 residues. The CDR3 reads CATTADRVNQPQHF. CDR3 bases: TGTGCCACCACAGCCGACAGGGTTAATCAGCCCCAGCATTTT.

The chain recombines TRBV6-1 with TRBJ2-2, with 7 bases that match TRBD1. Losses at the gene ends were 6 bases for V and 7 bases for J; bases not matched to a gene: 5. Germline V lookup: CDR1 MNHNS, CDR2 SASEGT. The CDR3 has 13 residues. As DNA, the CDR3 is TGTGCCAGCAGACTAACAGGGGTCGGGGAGCTGTTTTTT. It is translated as CASRLTGVGELFF.

This clone was observed a handful of times. J is TRBJ2-7 and V is TRBV2; a weak D match, TRBD1 (6 bases). Germline V gives CDR1 SNHLY, CDR2 FYNNEI. The CDR3 runs to 13 residues. V lost 6 bases and J lost 3, with 12 bases in between. CDR3 sequence: CASSTGQFYEQYF. As DNA, the CDR3 is TGTGCCAGCAGCACCGGACAGTTCTACGAGCAGTACTTC. Filled out from reference TRBV2 and TRBJ2-7, the complete variable domain reads EPEVTQTPSHQVTQMGQEVILRCVPISNHLYFYWYRQILGQKVEFLVSFYNNEISEKSEIFDDQFSVERPDGSNFTLKIRSTKLEDSAMYFCASSTGQFYEQYFGPGTRLTVT.

The rearrangement joins TRBV11-2 to TRBJ2-1; D not certain. This CDR3 is 12 amino acids long. V shed 3 bases and J shed 8 bases, with 8 bases lying between them. Germline CDR1 and CDR2: SGHAT and FQNNGV. The CDR3 region has the DNA TGTGCCAGCAGCTTTTGGGCTGATGAGCAGTTCTTC. Translated: CASSFWADEQFF.

This chain links TRBV7-9 with TRBJ1-6; D might be TRBD1 (5 bases). CDR1 and CDR2 from the germline V gene are SEHNR and FQNEAQ (reference sequence). Deletions cut 1 base from V and 10 bases from J, with 20 bases between. The CDR3 has 17 residues. CDR3 loop: CASSLVGEALGPSPLHF. CDR3 coding DNA: TGTGCCAGCAGCTTAGTGGGGGAAGCGCTGGGGCCATCACCCCTCCACTTT.

V is TRBV28 and J is TRBJ2-7; possibly TRBD2 for D (6 bases). CDR1 is MDHEN and CDR2 is SYDVKM in the germline V gene. This CDR3 is 14 amino acids long. The V end was cut by 3 bases, the J end by 4 bases, with 13 bases between. CDR3 bases: TGTGCCAGCAGTTTCGGAGGGGACCGGTACGAGCAGTACTTC. It translates to CASSFGGDRYEQYF.

Of note for this clone: Other DNA sequences in the same sample also yield this CDR3. This chain connects TRBV18 to TRBJ1-3; D remains unclear. Germline CDR1 is KGHSH and CDR2 is LQKENI. The length of the CDR3 is 16 residues. Trimming stripped 3 bases from V and 0 bases from J, with 12 bases between. CDR3 amino acids: CASSPYDTSSGNTIYF. CDR3 coding DNA: TGTGCCAGCTCACCTTACGACACAAGCTCTGGAAACACCATATATTTT. The whole variable domain, remainder taken from reference TRBV18 and TRBJ1-3, is NAGVMQNPRHLVRRRGQEARLRCSPMKGHSHVYWYRQLPEEGLKFMVYLQKENIIDESGMPKERFSAEFPKEGPSILRIQQVVRGDSAAYFCASSPYDTSSGNTIYFGEGSWLTVV.

The chain carries TRBV5-8 and TRBJ2-2; D possibly corresponds to TRBD2 (6 bases). Per germline, CDR1 SGHTS and CDR2 YDEGEE. This CDR3 is built from 15 residues. V lost 9 bases to trimming and J lost 2 bases, with 17 bases between them. The DNA for the CDR3 is TGTGCCACCTCGGGGAGGCAGCTAAACACCGGGGAGCTGTTTTTT. Residues: CATSGRQLNTGELFF.

This clone occurred a few times. The chain employs TRBV29-1 and TRBJ1-5, with D unresolved. V was cut by 7 bases and J by 2 bases, with 12 bases left in between. Looked up from germline, CDR1 is SQVTM and CDR2 is ANQGSEA. The CDR3 is 13 amino acids. CDR3 protein: CSAAIDGNQPQHF. DNA of the CDR3: TGCAGCGCCGCCATTGATGGCAATCAGCCCCAGCATTTT.

This chain links TRBV5-8 with TRBJ2-5; D is possibly TRBD2 (5 bases). Trimming cost V 4 bases and J 2 bases, with 15 bases left between them. The CDR3 consists of 15 residues. In germline, CDR1 is SGHTS, CDR2 YDEGEE. The CDR3 coding sequence is TGTGCCAGCAGCCCCCCCAGCGGAGTACAAGAGACCCAGTACTTC. Protein product: CASSPPSGVQETQYF.

The gene calls are TRBV15 and TRBJ1-4; D possibly corresponds to TRBD1 (6 bases). V lost 5 bases, J lost 2 bases, and 9 bases lay in between. Germline CDR1 LNHNV, CDR2 YYDKDF (reference sequence). The CDR3 has 14 residues. The CDR3 is CATSGGATNEKLFF. The CDR3 bases are TGTGCCACCAGCGGGGGGGCTACTAATGAAAAACTGTTTTTT.

Points on this clone: Other DNA variants within this sample encode the same CDR3. V gene TRBV27 combines with J gene TRBJ2-7; possibly TRBD2 for D (6 bases). The CDR3 sequence is 12 residues long. Germline CDR1 reads MNHEY; CDR2 reads SMNVEV (reference sequence). The germline V and J ends were trimmed by 3 bases and 4 bases, with 7 bases remaining between them. The CDR3 DNA reads as TGTGCCAGCAGTTTGGGGGGTTACGAGCAGTACTTC. Translated: CASSLGGYEQYF.

This sequence joins TRBV28 and TRBJ1-2, with 7 bases lining up with TRBD1. The CDR3 totals 19 residues. J was trimmed by 4 bases and V by 6 bases; bases with no gene match: 23. CDR1 MDHEN and CDR2 SYDVKM come from the germline V gene. CDR3 protein: CASRTSAGTHFRGIYGYTF. Written as DNA, the CDR3 is TGTGCCAGCAGAACATCTGCCGGGACCCATTTCAGGGGGATCTATGGCTACACCTTC.

The chain combines TRBV6-5 with TRBJ1-1, with TRBD1 identical over 9 bases. CDR1 is MNHEY, CDR2 SVGAGI, per germline. This CDR3 spans 15 amino acids. V gave up 2 bases and J gave up 2 bases; unmatched junction bases: 3. CDR3 in DNA: TGTGCCAGCAGTTACGGACAGGGGAAAAACACTGAAGCTTTCTTT. It is translated as CASSYGQGKNTEAFF.

The chain has TRBV6-6 and TRBJ1-1; D is perhaps TRBD1 (6 bases). Trimming left V 5 bases short and J 3 bases short, with 19 bases between. The CDR3 totals 16 residues. Germline CDR1 is MNHNY and CDR2 is SVGAGI (reference sequence). The CDR3: CASSNGPGEGDTEAFF. The DNA of the CDR3 is TGTGCCAGCAGTAACGGGCCAGGGGAGGGGGACACTGAAGCTTTCTTT.

The genes are TRBV5-8 and TRBJ1-5; D is possibly TRBD1 (6 bases). V was shortened by 3 bases and J by 3 bases, with 13 bases between the two germline ends. Germline CDR1 SGHTS, CDR2 YDEGEE. The CDR3 runs to 15 residues. CDR3 coding DNA: TGTGCCAGCAGCTGGGGGCGGCAGGCCAATCAGCCCCAGCATTTT. This encodes CASSWGRQANQPQHF.

The J gene is TRBJ2-1, the V gene TRBV25-1, with D possibly TRBD2 on 6 matching bases. This CDR3 contains 15 residues. The germline gives CDR1 MGHDK, CDR2 SYGVNS. V shed 5 bases and J shed 1 base, with 12 bases lying between them. CDR3 loop: CASSRKAGSYNEQFF. Written as DNA, the CDR3 is TGTGCCAGCAGTCGAAAGGCGGGGTCCTACAATGAGCAGTTCTTC.

V and J are TRBV10-1 and TRBJ1-4, with a possible D match to TRBD1 (5 bases). Looked up from germline, CDR1 is WNHNN and CDR2 is SYGVQD (reference sequence). Trimming shortened V by 6 bases and J by 8 bases, and 13 bases separated the two germline ends. The CDR3 sequence is 13 residues long. The CDR3 DNA reads as TGCGCCAGCAGCCTCGCGGGGGAGGAAAAACTGTTTTTT. This translates into CASSLAGEEKLFF.

The rearrangement uses TRBV5-4 and TRBJ2-2; 11 positions match TRBD1. With 0 bases clipped from V and 5 bases from J, the junction kept 3 bases outside the gene matches. CDR3 length: 16 residues. The germline V gene has CDR1 SGHNT and CDR2 YYREEE (reference sequence). The CDR3 nucleotides read TGTGCCAGCAGCTTGGCTGGGACAGGGGGAACCGGGGAGCTGTTTTTT. Translation: CASSLAGTGGTGELFF.

Only one count was recorded for this clone. Other DNA sequences in the same sample also yield this CDR3. The chain recombines TRBV5-6 with TRBJ2-2, with D possibly matching TRBD2 (5 bases). Per the germline V gene, CDR1 is SGHDT and CDR2 is YYEEEE. There are 13 residues in the CDR3. Trimming stripped 4 bases from V and 5 bases from J, with 9 bases between. This chain's CDR3 is CASSRRFTGELFF. The CDR3 DNA follows: TGTGCCAGCAGCCGGAGGTTTACCGGGGAGCTGTTTTTT.